The 5 T cell receptor beta chains in this list originate from one sample, sequenced in a study of cytomegalovirus exposure and HLA in healthy donors. Use of 60 Vbeta and 13 Jbeta primers characterized the PCR. Only in-frame clones appear in the TCRdb table, and some are missing; sequencing was by immunoSEQ multiplex PCR. This table has about 130,000 clones, around 80% appearing once. Sequenced input: PBMCs. These receptors were taken from a woman in her forties or fifties in good health and CMV-seronegative.

This rearrangement joins TRBV7-9 to TRBJ1-2; the match to TRBD1 covers 7 bases. The CDR3 spans 13 residues. CDR1 SEHNR and CDR2 FQNEAQ come from the germline V gene (reference sequence). V lost 3 bases to trimming and J lost 8 bases; unmatched junction nucleotides: 6. CDR3 in amino acids: CASSFPGQSGYTF. The CDR3 coding sequence is TGTGCCAGCAGCTTCCCGGGACAGTCGGGCTACACCTTC. The whole variable domain, remainder taken from reference TRBV7-9 and TRBJ1-2, is DTGVSQNPRHKITKRGQNVTFRCDPISEHNRLYWYRQTLGQGPEFLTYFQNEAQLEKSRLLSDRFSAERPKGSFSTLEIQRTEQGDSAMYLCASSFPGQSGYTFGSGTRLTVV.

Here the CDR3 DNA reads TGTGCCAGCAGCCAAGAGTTATCAGGCACTGAAGCTTTCTTT. Its translation: CASSQELSGTEAFF. The rearrangement links TRBV4-2 to TRBJ1-1, with D unresolved. This CDR3 region has 14 residues. Germline V CDR1 and CDR2: LGHNA, YNFKEQ. Trimming took 0 bases from V and 4 from J, leaving 9 bases between them.

The V and J genes are TRBV2 and TRBJ2-3, with 11 bases lining up with TRBD2. Germline V gene sequence: CDR1 SNHLY, CDR2 FYNNEI. The CDR3 runs 16 residues. The V segment lost 5 bases and the J segment 2 bases; nucleotides outside the gene matches: 6. The CDR3 sequence is CASSRTSGRPTDTQYF. For the CDR3, the DNA is TGTGCCAGCAGTAGAACTAGCGGGAGACCCACAGATACGCAGTATTTT.

The chain carries TRBV7-2 and TRBJ1-3; D call uncertain. Trimming took 2 bases from V and 1 from J, leaving 3 bases between them. Germline CDR1 is SGHTA and CDR2 is FQGNSA. This CDR3 contains 13 residues. CDR3 sequence: CASSLHSGNTIYF. The CDR3 coding sequence is TGTGCCAGCAGCTTACATTCTGGAAACACCATATATTTT.

The genes are TRBV7-2 and TRBJ2-4; D is perhaps TRBD1 (6 bases). Trimming removed 4 bases at V and 3 bases at J, with 7 bases between. The length of the CDR3 is 13 residues. CDR1 and CDR2 (germline): SGHTA, FQGNSA. CDR3 protein: CASSSGHKNIQYF. The CDR3 DNA sequence: TGTGCCAGCAGCTCGGGACACAAAAACATTCAGTACTTC. The full variable domain, with the rest looked up from reference TRBV7-2 and TRBJ2-4, is GAGVSQSPSNKVTEKGKDVELRCDPISGHTALYWYRQSLGQGLEFLIYFQGNSAPDKSGLPSDRFSAERTGGSVSTLTIQRTQQEDSAVYLCASSSGHKNIQYFGAGTRLSVL.